The T cell receptor (beta chain) under discussion was sequenced for a study of shared clonotypes between healthy human individuals. Background on the study: Three CD4 naive, three CD4 memory, two CD8 naive and one CD8 memory plate were used per donor. Study results and caveats: A few donors shared around 5.1% of their naive CD4 clonotypes.

Naive CD4+ cells were CD45RA-selected; the remaining cells were memory. Deletions cut 0 bases from V and 5 bases from J, with 10 bases between. CDR1 SQVTM and CDR2 ANQGSEA come from the germline V gene. This CDR3 has 13 amino acids. For every subset, genomic DNA was evenly distributed across several immunoSEQ plates. This table comes from immunoSEQ multiplex PCR, and its TCRdb copy is limited to in-frame clones, with some not included. The sample yields over a million clones, less than 99% seen once. In the case of this clone: Its antigen is still unknown.

Sequencing was done on a sample of naive CD4+ T cells sorted from blood. Subset of the sample: CD45RA+ positively selected. This sequence was found in a man between 25 and 39 years old in good health. The chain uses TRBV29-1 and TRBJ1-1, with a tentative D call TRBD1 (6 bases). The CDR3 bases are TGCAGCGTTGAAGAAACAGGGCTAACTGAAGCTTTCTTT. Amino acids: CSVEETGLTEAFF.